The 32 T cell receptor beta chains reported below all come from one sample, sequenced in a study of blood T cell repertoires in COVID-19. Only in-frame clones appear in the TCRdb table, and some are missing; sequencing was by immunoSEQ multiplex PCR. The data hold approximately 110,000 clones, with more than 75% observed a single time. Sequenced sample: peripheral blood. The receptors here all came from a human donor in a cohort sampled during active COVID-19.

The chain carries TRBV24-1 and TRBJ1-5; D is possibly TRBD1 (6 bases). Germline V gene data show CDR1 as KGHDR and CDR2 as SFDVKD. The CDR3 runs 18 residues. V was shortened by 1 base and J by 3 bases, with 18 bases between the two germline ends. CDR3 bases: TGTGCCACCAGTGATTTAGGCAGGGGCCGTACAACCAATCAGCCCCAGCATTTT. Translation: CATSDLGRGRTTNQPQHF.

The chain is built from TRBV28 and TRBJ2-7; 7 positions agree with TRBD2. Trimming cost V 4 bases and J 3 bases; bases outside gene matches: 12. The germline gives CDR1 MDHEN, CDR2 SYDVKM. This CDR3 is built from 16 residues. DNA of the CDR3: TGTGCCAGCAGTTCCCCCTCCTCAGCGGGGAACTACGAGCAGTACTTC. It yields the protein CASSSPSSAGNYEQYF.

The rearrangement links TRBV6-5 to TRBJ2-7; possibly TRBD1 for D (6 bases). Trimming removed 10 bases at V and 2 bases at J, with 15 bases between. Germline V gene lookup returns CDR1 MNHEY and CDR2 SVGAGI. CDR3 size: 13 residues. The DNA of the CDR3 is TGTGCCACGAAACAGGGAAATCCCTACGAGCAGTACTTC. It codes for CATKQGNPYEQYF.

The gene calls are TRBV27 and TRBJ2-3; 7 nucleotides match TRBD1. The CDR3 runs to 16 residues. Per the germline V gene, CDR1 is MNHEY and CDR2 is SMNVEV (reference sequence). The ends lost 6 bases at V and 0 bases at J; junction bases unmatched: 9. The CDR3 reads CASRYRGTSSTDTQYF. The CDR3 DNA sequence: TGTGCCAGCAGGTACAGGGGCACGTCTAGCACAGATACGCAGTATTTT.

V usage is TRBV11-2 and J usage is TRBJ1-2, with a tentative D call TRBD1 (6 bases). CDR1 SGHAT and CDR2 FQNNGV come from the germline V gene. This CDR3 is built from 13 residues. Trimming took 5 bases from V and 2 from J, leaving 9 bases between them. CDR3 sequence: CASSQQGNYGYTF. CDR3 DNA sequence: TGTGCCAGCAGCCAACAGGGAAACTATGGCTACACCTTC. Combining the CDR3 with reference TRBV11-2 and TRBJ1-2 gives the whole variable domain EAGVAQSPRYKIIEKRQSVAFWCNPISGHATLYWYQQILGQGPKLLIQFQNNGVVDDSQLPKDRFSAERLKGVDSTLKIQPAKLEDSAVYLCASSQQGNYGYTFGSGTRLTVV.

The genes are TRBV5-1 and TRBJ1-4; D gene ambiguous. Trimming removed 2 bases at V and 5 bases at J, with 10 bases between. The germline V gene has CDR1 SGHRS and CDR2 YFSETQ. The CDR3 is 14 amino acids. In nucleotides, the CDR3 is TGCGCCAGCAGCTTAGTAGGCGGGAATGAAAAACTGTTTTTT. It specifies CASSLVGGNEKLFF.

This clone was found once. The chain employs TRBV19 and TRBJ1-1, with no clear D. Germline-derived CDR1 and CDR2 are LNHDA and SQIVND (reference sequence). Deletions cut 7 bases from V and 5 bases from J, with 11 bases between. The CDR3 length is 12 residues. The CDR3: CASKSRRTEAFF. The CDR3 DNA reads TGTGCCAGTAAGAGCAGGAGGACTGAAGCTTTCTTT. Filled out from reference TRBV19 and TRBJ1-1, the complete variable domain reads DGGITQSPKYLFRKEGQNVTLSCEQNLNHDAMYWYRQDPGQGLRLIYYSQIVNDFQKGDIAEGYSVSREKKESFPLTVTSAQKNPTAFYLCASKSRRTEAFFGQGTRLTVV.

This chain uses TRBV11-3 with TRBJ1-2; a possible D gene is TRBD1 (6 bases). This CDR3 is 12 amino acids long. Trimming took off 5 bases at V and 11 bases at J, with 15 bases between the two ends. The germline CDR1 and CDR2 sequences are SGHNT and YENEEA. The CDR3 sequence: CASSTTGGGYTF. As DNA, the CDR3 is TGTGCCAGCAGCACGACAGGTGGCGGGTACACCTTC.

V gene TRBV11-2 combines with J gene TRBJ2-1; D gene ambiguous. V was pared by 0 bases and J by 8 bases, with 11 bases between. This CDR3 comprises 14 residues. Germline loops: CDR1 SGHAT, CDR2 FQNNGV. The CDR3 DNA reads TGTGCCAGCAGCTTAGAGGGCCCGGTGGATGAGCAGTTCTTC. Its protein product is CASSLEGPVDEQFF.

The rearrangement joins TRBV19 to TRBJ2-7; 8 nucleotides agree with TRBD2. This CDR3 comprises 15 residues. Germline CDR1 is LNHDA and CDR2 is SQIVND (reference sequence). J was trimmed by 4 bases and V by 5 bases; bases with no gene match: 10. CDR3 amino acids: CASSPRERELYEQYF. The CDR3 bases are TGTGCCAGTAGTCCCCGGGAGCGGGAGTTATACGAGCAGTACTTC.

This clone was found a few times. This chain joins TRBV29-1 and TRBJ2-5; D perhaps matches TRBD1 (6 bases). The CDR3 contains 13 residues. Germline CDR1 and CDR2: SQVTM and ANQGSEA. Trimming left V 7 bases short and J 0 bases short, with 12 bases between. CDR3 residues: CSGRDMYQETQYF. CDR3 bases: TGCAGCGGCCGGGACATGTACCAAGAGACCCAGTACTTC.

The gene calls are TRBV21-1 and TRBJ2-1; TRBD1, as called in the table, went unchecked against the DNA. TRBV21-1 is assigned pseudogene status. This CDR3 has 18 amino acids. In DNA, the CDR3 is TGTGCCAGCAGCAAAGCACCGGGACAGGGCAGCTCCTACAATGAGCAGTTCTTC. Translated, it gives CASSKAPGQGSSYNEQFF.

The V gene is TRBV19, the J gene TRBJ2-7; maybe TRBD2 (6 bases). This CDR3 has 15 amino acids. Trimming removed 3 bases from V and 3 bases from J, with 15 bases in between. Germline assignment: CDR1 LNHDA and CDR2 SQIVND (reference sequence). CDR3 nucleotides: TGTGCCAGTAGTATTAAGGGAGGCGTCGTCTACGAGCAGTACTTC. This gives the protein CASSIKGGVVYEQYF.

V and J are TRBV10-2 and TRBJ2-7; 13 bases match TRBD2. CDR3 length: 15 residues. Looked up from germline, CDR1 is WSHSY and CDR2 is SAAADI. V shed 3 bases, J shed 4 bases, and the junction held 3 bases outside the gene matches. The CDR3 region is CASSDTGLAGYEQYF. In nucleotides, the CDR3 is TGCGCCAGCAGTGATACGGGACTAGCGGGATACGAGCAGTACTTC.

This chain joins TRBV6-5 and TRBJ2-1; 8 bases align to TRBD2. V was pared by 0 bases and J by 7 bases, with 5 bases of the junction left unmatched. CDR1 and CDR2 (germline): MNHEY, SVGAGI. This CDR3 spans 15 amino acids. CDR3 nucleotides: TGTGCCAGCAGTTACTCGGTGACTAGCGCAAATGAGCAGTTCTTC. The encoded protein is CASSYSVTSANEQFF.

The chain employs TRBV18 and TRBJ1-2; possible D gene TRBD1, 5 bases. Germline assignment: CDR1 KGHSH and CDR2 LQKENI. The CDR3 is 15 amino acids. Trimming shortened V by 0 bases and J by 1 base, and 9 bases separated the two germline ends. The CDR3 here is CASSPPGQSNYGYTF. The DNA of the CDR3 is TGTGCCAGCTCACCACCGGGGCAGAGTAACTATGGCTACACCTTC.

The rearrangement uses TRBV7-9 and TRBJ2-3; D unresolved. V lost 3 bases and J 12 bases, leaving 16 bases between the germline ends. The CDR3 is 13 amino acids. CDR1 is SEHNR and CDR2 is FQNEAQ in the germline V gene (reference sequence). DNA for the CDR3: TGTGCCAGCAGCTTTGGAGTGGCCAGAGAACAGTATTTT. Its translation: CASSFGVAREQYF.

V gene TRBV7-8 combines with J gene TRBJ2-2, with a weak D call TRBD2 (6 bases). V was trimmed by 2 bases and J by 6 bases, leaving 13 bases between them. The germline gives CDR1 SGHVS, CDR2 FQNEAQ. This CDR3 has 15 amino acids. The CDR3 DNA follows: TGTGCCAGCAGCTTAAGAGTGGGAGGTCCCGGGGAGCTGTTTTTT. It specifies CASSLRVGGPGELFF.

For the CDR3, the DNA is TGTGCCAGCAGTTACGAGGGCGCGAACACTGAAGCTTTCTTT. Its translation is CASSYEGANTEAFF. V and J are TRBV6-5 and TRBJ1-1, with D hard to call. Trimming pared 2 bases from V and 1 base from J, leaving 8 bases between. This CDR3 has 14 residues. Germline V gene data show CDR1 as MNHEY and CDR2 as SVGAGI.

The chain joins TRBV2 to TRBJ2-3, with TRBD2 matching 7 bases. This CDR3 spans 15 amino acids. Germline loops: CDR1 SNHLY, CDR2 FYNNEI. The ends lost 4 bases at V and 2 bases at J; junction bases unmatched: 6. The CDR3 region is CASSASGDLTDTQYF. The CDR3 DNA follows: TGTGCCAGCAGTGCTAGCGGAGATCTCACAGATACGCAGTATTTT.

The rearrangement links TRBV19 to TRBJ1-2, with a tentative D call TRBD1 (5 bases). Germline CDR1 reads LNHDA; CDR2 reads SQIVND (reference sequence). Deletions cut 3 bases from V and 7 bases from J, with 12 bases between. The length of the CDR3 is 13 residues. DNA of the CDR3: TGTGCCAGTAGTATCGGGGGGTCGTCTGGCTACACCTTC. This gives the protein CASSIGGSSGYTF.

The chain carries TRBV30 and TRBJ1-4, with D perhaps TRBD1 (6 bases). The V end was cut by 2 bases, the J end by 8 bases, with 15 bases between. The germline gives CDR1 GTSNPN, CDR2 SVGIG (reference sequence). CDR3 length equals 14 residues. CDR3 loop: CAWSSSGVEEKLFF. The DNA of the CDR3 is TGTGCCTGGAGTTCTTCAGGGGTAGAAGAAAAACTGTTTTTT.

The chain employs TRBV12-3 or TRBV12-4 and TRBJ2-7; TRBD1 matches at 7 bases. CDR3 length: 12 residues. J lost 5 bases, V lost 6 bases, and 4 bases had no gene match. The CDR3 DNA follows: TGTGCCAGCAGGAACAGGGGAGACGAGCAGTACTTC. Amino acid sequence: CASRNRGDEQYF.

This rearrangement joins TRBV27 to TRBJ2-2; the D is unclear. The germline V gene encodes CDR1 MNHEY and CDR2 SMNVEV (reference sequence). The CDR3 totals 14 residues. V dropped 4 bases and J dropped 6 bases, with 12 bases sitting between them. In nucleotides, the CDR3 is TGTGCCAGCAGTTCGCCCCTGCGCCCCGGGGAGCTGTTTTTT. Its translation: CASSSPLRPGELFF.

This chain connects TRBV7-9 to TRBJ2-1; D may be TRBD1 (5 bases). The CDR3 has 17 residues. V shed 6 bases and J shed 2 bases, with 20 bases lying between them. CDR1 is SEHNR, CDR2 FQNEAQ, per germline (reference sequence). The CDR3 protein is CASRPLQVSLTYNEQFF. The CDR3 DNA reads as TGTGCCAGCAGGCCTTTACAGGTCTCCCTGACCTACAATGAGCAGTTCTTC.

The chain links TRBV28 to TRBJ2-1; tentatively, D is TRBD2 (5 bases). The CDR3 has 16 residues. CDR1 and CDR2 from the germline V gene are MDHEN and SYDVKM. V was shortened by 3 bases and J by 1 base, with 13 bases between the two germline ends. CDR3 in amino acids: CASSLYGNPSYNEQFF. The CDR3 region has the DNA TGTGCCAGCAGTTTGTACGGGAATCCTTCCTACAATGAGCAGTTCTTC.

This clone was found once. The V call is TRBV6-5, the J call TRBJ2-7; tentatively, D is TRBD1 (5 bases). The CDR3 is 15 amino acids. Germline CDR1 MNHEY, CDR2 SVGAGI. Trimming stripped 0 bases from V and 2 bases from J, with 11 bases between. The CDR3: CASSYSAGWPYEQYF. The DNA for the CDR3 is TGTGCCAGCAGTTACTCGGCAGGGTGGCCCTACGAGCAGTACTTC.

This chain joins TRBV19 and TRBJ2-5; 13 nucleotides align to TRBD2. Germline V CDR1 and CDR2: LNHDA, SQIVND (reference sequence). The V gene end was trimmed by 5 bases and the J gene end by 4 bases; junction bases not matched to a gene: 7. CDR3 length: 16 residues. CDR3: CASSVGTSGTLETQYF. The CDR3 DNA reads TGTGCCAGTAGTGTAGGGACTAGCGGGACTTTAGAGACCCAGTACTTC. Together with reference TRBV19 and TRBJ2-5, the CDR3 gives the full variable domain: DGGITQSPKYLFRKEGQNVTLSCEQNLNHDAMYWYRQDPGQGLRLIYYSQIVNDFQKGDIAEGYSVSREKKESFPLTVTSAQKNPTAFYLCASSVGTSGTLETQYFGPGTRLLVL.

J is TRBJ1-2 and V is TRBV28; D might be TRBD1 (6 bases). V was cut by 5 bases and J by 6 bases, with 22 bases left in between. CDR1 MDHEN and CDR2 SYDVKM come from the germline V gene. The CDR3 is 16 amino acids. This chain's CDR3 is CASSTGSRGRGNGYTF. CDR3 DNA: TGTGCCAGCAGTACGGGATCGAGGGGGAGGGGGAATGGCTACACCTTC.

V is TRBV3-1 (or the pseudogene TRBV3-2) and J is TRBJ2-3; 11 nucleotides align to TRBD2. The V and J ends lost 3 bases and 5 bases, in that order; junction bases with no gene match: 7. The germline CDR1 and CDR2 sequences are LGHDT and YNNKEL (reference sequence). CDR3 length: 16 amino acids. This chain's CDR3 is CASSQYSGREQDTQYF. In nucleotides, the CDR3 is TGTGCCAGCAGCCAGTATAGCGGGAGGGAGCAAGATACGCAGTATTTT.

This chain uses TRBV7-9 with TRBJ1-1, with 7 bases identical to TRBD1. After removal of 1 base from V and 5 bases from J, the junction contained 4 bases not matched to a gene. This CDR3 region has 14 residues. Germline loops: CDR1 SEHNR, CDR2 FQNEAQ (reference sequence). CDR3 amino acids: CASSLETGMTEAFF. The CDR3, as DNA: TGTGCCAGCAGCTTAGAGACAGGGATGACTGAAGCTTTCTTT.

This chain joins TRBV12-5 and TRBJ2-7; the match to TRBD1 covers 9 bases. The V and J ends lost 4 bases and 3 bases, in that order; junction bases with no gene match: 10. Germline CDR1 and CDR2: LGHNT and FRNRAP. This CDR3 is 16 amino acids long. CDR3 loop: CASGSSPGTGIYEQYF. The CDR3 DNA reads TGTGCTAGTGGTTCCTCCCCCGGGACAGGGATCTACGAGCAGTACTTC. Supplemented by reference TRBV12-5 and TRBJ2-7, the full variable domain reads DARVTQTPRHKVTEMGQEVTMRCQPILGHNTVFWYRQTMMQGLELLAYFRNRAPLDDSGMPKDRFSAEMPDATLATLKIQPSEPRDSAVYFCASGSSPGTGIYEQYFGPGTRLTVT.